The next 26 T cell receptor beta chains were all read from a single sample in a study of shared clonotypes between healthy human individuals. Clones were read by immunoSEQ multiplex PCR, and TCRdb kept only the in-frame ones, dropping some. The profile shows more than 1.2 million clones, less than 99% of them singletons. The source material was naive CD4+ T cells sorted from blood. Stated subset: CD45RA+ positively selected. The source of these receptors is a man aged 25-40 years in good health.

The V gene is TRBV6-5, the J gene TRBJ2-7; 12 positions agree with TRBD2. The V gene end was trimmed by 6 bases and the J gene end by 2 bases; junction bases not matched to a gene: 5. Germline lookup yields CDR1 MNHEY and CDR2 SVGAGI. The CDR3 extends over 15 amino acids. The CDR3 region has the DNA TGTGCCAGCAGCCACCTAGCGGGGGGGACCTACGAGCAGTACTTC. Translated, it gives CASSHLAGGTYEQYF.

The chain joins TRBV9 to TRBJ2-7, with 11 bases that match TRBD1. Unmatched junction bases numbered 3, after V lost 0 bases and J lost 4 bases. CDR3 length: 15 amino acids. Germline CDR1 SGDLS, CDR2 YYNGEE. The CDR3 region is CASSVEGQGVYEQYF. The CDR3 nucleotides read TGTGCCAGCAGCGTAGAGGGACAGGGGGTGTACGAGCAGTACTTC. The whole variable domain, filled in from reference TRBV9 and TRBJ2-7, reads DSGVTQTPKHLITATGQRVTLRCSPRSGDLSVYWYQQSLDQGLQFLIQYYNGEERAKGNILERFSAQQFPDLHSELNLSSLELGDSALYFCASSVEGQGVYEQYFGPGTRLTVT.

The chain carries TRBV2 and TRBJ2-5, with 10 bases fitting TRBD2. CDR1 and CDR2 from the germline V gene are SNHLY and FYNNEI. The CDR3 has 17 amino acids. V was clipped by 3 bases and J by 5 bases; unmatched bases: 12. CDR3 region: CASSERSLAGAGETQYF. The CDR3 DNA reads as TGTGCCAGCAGTGAGCGGTCCCTAGCGGGAGCAGGGGAGACCCAGTACTTC.

This chain connects TRBV19 to TRBJ2-5, with D possibly matching TRBD1 (6 bases). The germline V gene encodes CDR1 LNHDA and CDR2 SQIVND (reference sequence). V was clipped by 1 base and J by 1 base, with 10 bases between them. The CDR3 length is 15 residues. The CDR3 nucleotides are TGTGCCAGTAGTATAGGAGGGACATTCCAAGAGACCCAGTACTTC. It specifies CASSIGGTFQETQYF.

The V and J genes are TRBV7-9 and TRBJ1-5; 9 bases are a match to TRBD1. The junction had 8 bases not matched to a gene; V was cut back by 2 bases and J by 6 bases. This CDR3 contains 16 residues. Germline V gives CDR1 SEHNR, CDR2 FQNEAQ (reference sequence). The CDR3 loop reads CASSLSVGQGFQPQHF. CDR3 DNA: TGTGCCAGCAGCTTAAGTGTCGGACAGGGGTTTCAGCCCCAGCATTTT. Drawing the rest from reference TRBV7-9 and TRBJ1-5, the complete variable domain is DTGVSQNPRHKITKRGQNVTFRCDPISEHNRLYWYRQTLGQGPEFLTYFQNEAQLEKSRLLSDRFSAERPKGSFSTLEIQRTEQGDSAMYLCASSLSVGQGFQPQHFGDGTRLSIL.

Only one count was recorded for this clone. The chain combines TRBV9 with TRBJ2-3; 7 nucleotides align to TRBD2. This CDR3 contains 15 residues. Germline assignment: CDR1 SGDLS and CDR2 YYNGEE. J was trimmed by 5 bases and V by 0 bases; bases with no gene match: 6. This chain's CDR3 is CASSVVAERGDTQYF. Written as DNA, the CDR3 is TGTGCCAGCAGCGTAGTAGCGGAGCGGGGAGATACGCAGTATTTT.

This clone was seen a single time. The chain combines TRBV5-4 with TRBJ2-3; D may match TRBD1 or TRBD2 (5 bases each). Trimming took 0 bases from V and 0 from J, leaving 11 bases between them. The CDR3 runs 16 residues. The germline CDR1 and CDR2 sequences are SGHNT and YYREEE (reference sequence). This chain's CDR3 is CASSLGGTISTDTQYF. The CDR3 region has the DNA TGTGCCAGCAGCTTGGGAGGGACGATCAGCACAGATACGCAGTATTTT.

The chain joins TRBV7-2 to TRBJ2-4; TRBD1 agrees at 9 bases. J was trimmed by 6 bases and V by 3 bases; bases with no gene match: 9. Germline-derived CDR1 and CDR2 are SGHTA and FQGNSA. This CDR3 has 16 amino acids. CDR3 nucleotides: TGTGCCAGCAGCTTCCTAATACAGGGGGCGGGAAACATTCAGTACTTC. Translating gives CASSFLIQGAGNIQYF.

V and J are TRBV28 and TRBJ2-2; D might be TRBD1 (6 bases). CDR3 size: 15 residues. Looked up from germline, CDR1 is MDHEN and CDR2 is SYDVKM. Trimming shortened V by 6 bases and J by 2 bases, and 13 bases separated the two germline ends. CDR3 nucleotide sequence: TGTGCCAGCAGCCTCCGGGACATAAACACCGGGGAGCTGTTTTTT. This encodes CASSLRDINTGELFF.

The chain carries TRBV12-1 and TRBJ2-1; TRBD2 is the table's D call, not checked against the DNA. TRBV12-1 is recorded as a pseudogene. The CDR3 has 13 residues. CDR3 coding DNA: TGTGCCAGCAGCTGGGGGGGGATGAATGAGCAGTTCTTC. Its translation: CASSWGGMNEQFF.

This chain links TRBV10-2 with TRBJ2-5; 7 positions agree with TRBD2. V lost 2 bases to trimming and J lost 2 bases; unmatched junction nucleotides: 5. Germline V gene data show CDR1 as WSHSY and CDR2 as SAAADI. This CDR3 has 15 amino acids. The CDR3 DNA sequence: TGCGCCAGCAGTGAGCAGGGACTACAGCAAGAGACCCAGTACTTC. This gives the protein CASSEQGLQQETQYF.

A word on this clone: Other DNA sequences in the sample encode the same CDR3. The DNA of the CDR3 is TGCGCCAGCAGCTTGGCTCTCTCCTACGAGCAGTACTTC. Translated, it gives CASSLALSYEQYF. The chain couples TRBV5-1 to TRBJ2-7; D gene unclear. The CDR3 loop spans 13 amino acids. Trimming left V 0 bases short and J 0 bases short, with 4 bases between. CDR1 and CDR2 from the germline V gene are SGHRS and YFSETQ.

Worth noting for this clone: This same CDR3 is encoded by further DNA sequences in the sample. The V call is TRBV2, the J call TRBJ2-7; 11 bases line up with TRBD2. Germline V CDR1 and CDR2: SNHLY, FYNNEI. The CDR3 covers 15 residues. V dropped 6 bases and J dropped 1; count of bases not matched to a gene: 5. The CDR3 DNA follows: TGTGCCAGCAGCCCTACTAGCGGGAGTTCCTACGAGCAGTACTTC. Translation: CASSPTSGSSYEQYF.

This clone was picked up one time. The chain has TRBV18 and TRBJ2-7, with 9 bases matching TRBD2. The CDR3 is 16 residues long. With 3 bases clipped from V and 6 bases from J, the junction kept 12 bases outside the gene matches. Germline CDR1 reads KGHSH; CDR2 reads LQKENI. CDR3 residues: CASSPKSSGNGREQYF. CDR3 in DNA: TGTGCCAGCTCACCGAAATCTAGCGGGAACGGTCGCGAGCAGTACTTC.

The rearrangement links TRBV19 to TRBJ2-3; D is unresolved. This CDR3 contains 16 residues. Trimming removed 4 bases from V and 0 bases from J, with 14 bases in between. Germline V gene data show CDR1 as LNHDA and CDR2 as SQIVND (reference sequence). The CDR3 DNA reads TGTGCCAGTAGTAAAGAGCGACCATCGAGCACAGATACGCAGTATTTT. Amino acids: CASSKERPSSTDTQYF.

The chain couples TRBV7-2 to TRBJ1-3; 7 bases are a match to TRBD1. CDR1 SGHTA and CDR2 FQGNSA come from the germline V gene. CDR3 length: 15 amino acids. Trimming removed 5 bases from V and 0 bases from J; junction bases left unmatched: 4. CDR3 coding DNA: TGTGCCAGCAGCCGGGACAGCATCTCTGGAAACACCATATATTTT. Translation: CASSRDSISGNTIYF.

The J gene is TRBJ2-7, the V gene TRBV27; D is ambiguous. The CDR3 has 17 residues. Trimming cost V 5 bases and J 2 bases, with 22 bases left between them. Germline CDR1 is MNHEY and CDR2 is SMNVEV (reference sequence). CDR3 in DNA: TGTGCCAGCAGTCCGTACCGCCGTCCGGCGCAGGCCTACGAGCAGTACTTC. Its translation: CASSPYRRPAQAYEQYF.

This clone is a singleton in its sample. The chain has TRBV10-3 and TRBJ1-1, with a weak D call TRBD1 (6 bases). Looked up from germline, CDR1 is ENHRY and CDR2 is SYGVKD. V was pared by 3 bases and J by 5 bases, with 13 bases between. CDR3 length equals 14 residues. CDR3 protein: CAISEQGKGTEAFF. The CDR3 region has the DNA TGTGCCATCAGTGAACAGGGTAAGGGGACTGAAGCTTTCTTT.

The chain recombines TRBV18 with TRBJ2-6; D is unclear. With 3 bases removed from V and 1 base from J, the gap between germline ends came to 10 bases. Germline values: CDR1 KGHSH, CDR2 LQKENI. The CDR3 runs to 16 residues. The CDR3, as DNA: TGTGCCAGCTCACCGGGAAAGTTTTCTGGGGCCAACGTCCTGACTTTC. As protein: CASSPGKFSGANVLTF.

The chain couples TRBV5-4 to TRBJ2-7; 8 nucleotides align to TRBD1. The germline V gene has CDR1 SGHNT and CDR2 YYREEE (reference sequence). The CDR3 contains 16 residues. V trimming: 2 bases; J trimming: 7 bases; junction bases outside the gene matches: 14. The CDR3 protein is CASSLKAGGVSREQYF. As DNA, the CDR3 is TGTGCCAGCAGCTTAAAGGCAGGGGGCGTCTCGCGGGAGCAGTACTTC.

This clone was found once. V is TRBV7-3 and J is TRBJ1-1; D ambiguous. The CDR3 is 19 residues long. Deletions cut 4 bases from V and 1 base from J, with 25 bases between. Germline CDR1 and CDR2: SGHTA and FQGTGA. As DNA, the CDR3 is TGTGCCAGCAGCTCCCATTTTTTACGGGTGGAGAAAGGGAACACTGAAGCTTTCTTT. Translating it yields CASSSHFLRVEKGNTEAFF.

The J gene is TRBJ1-3, the V gene TRBV7-6; the D is unclear. The CDR3 consists of 15 residues. Germline assignment: CDR1 SGHVS and CDR2 FNYEAQ. Trimming pared 4 bases from V and 0 bases from J, leaving 10 bases between. CDR3 nucleotide sequence: TGTGCCAGCAGCTCGAACACCCTCTCTGGAAACACCATATATTTT. It specifies CASSSNTLSGNTIYF.

V and J are TRBV27 and TRBJ1-1, with a weak D call TRBD1 (5 bases). V was trimmed by 5 bases and J by 0 bases, leaving 13 bases between them. CDR3 length: 15 residues. Germline values: CDR1 MNHEY, CDR2 SMNVEV (reference sequence). The CDR3 loop reads CASSPLGGMNTEAFF. DNA of the CDR3: TGTGCCAGCAGTCCCCTCGGGGGGATGAACACTGAAGCTTTCTTT.

J is TRBJ1-2 and V is TRBV4-1; D gene uncertain. V gave up 2 bases and J gave up 4 bases, with 11 bases separating them. Germline V gene lookup returns CDR1 MGHRA and CDR2 YSYEKL. The CDR3 loop spans 14 amino acids. The DNA of the CDR3 is TGCGCCAGCAGCCAACCGTTGCAGAGCTATGGCTACACCTTC. This gives the protein CASSQPLQSYGYTF.

The chain recombines TRBV6-5 with TRBJ2-2; D unresolved. This CDR3 is built from 14 residues. Per the germline V gene, CDR1 is MNHEY and CDR2 is SVGAGI. V lost 6 bases to trimming and J lost 3 bases, with 11 bases between them. The CDR3 region is CASSLLPYTGELFF. DNA of the CDR3: TGTGCCAGCAGCCTGTTACCCTACACCGGGGAGCTGTTTTTT.

The V gene is TRBV7-6, the J gene TRBJ2-5, with TRBD2 matching over 9 bases. This CDR3 region has 17 residues. CDR1 and CDR2 (germline): SGHVS, FNYEAQ. After removal of 4 bases from V and 5 bases from J, the junction contained 14 bases not matched to a gene. CDR3 residues: CASSSPLSGRTRETQYF. In DNA form, the CDR3 reads TGTGCCAGCAGCTCGCCTCTCAGCGGGAGGACTAGGGAGACCCAGTACTTC.